A single sample is the source of the 22 T cell receptor beta chains below, sequenced in a study of T cell clusters in autoimmune cytopenias. TRB rearrangements were amplified by touch-down multiplex PCR with mixed TRB-A/B primers. TCRdb reprocessed the multiplex PCR reads and keeps a single row for each CDR3 protein, giving no DNA. This listing includes roughly 8,000 distinct CDR3 sequences. TRB amplification used around 0.25 ug of peripheral blood genomic DNA. Sequenced sample: peripheral blood. The receptors stem from a human donor with an autoimmune cytopenia or autoimmune hepatitis (not recorded which).

This clonotype ranks as medium-sized in terms of frequency. J is TRBJ1-2 and V is TRBV7-2; as DNA is missing, the TRBD1 call by TCRdb cannot be tested. Germline values: CDR1 SGHTA, CDR2 FQGNSA. This CDR3 has 15 residues. The CDR3: CASSLRGQGNYGYTF.

This chain connects TRBV11-3 to TRBJ2-5. CDR3 length equals 12 residues. Germline CDR1 reads SGHNT; CDR2 reads YENEEA. CDR3 sequence: CASSLVPETQYF.

V and J are TRBV19 and TRBJ2-4; absent DNA, TCRdb's TRBD1 call cannot be checked. The CDR3 has 14 amino acids. Germline V gene lookup returns CDR1 LNHDA and CDR2 SQIVND (reference sequence). CDR3 protein: CASRGGQTKNIQYF. Full variable domain (rest looked up from reference TRBV19 and TRBJ2-4): DGGITQSPKYLFRKEGQNVTLSCEQNLNHDAMYWYRQDPGQGLRLIYYSQIVNDFQKGDIAEGYSVSREKKESFPLTVTSAQKNPTAFYLCASRGGQTKNIQYFGAGTRLSVL.

The chain links TRBV20-1 to TRBJ2-7; checking the TCRdb D call of TRBD1 is not possible without DNA. This CDR3 contains 15 residues. Germline CDR1 reads DFQATT; CDR2 reads SNEGSKA (reference sequence). The CDR3 loop reads CSAKWGWGRFFEQYF.

The V gene is TRBV20-1, the J gene TRBJ1-5; TCRdb calls TRBD1, which cannot be checked without DNA. Germline V gene data show CDR1 as DFQATT and CDR2 as SNEGSKA (reference sequence). The CDR3 contains 16 residues. CDR3 protein: CSARTLSTGGNQPQHF.

The CDR3 reads CASSSWGYGYTF. The genes are TRBV12-3 or TRBV12-4 and TRBJ1-2. CDR3 length: 12 amino acids.

The chain has TRBV20-1 and TRBJ1-5; with no DNA, the TCRdb D assignment of TRBD1 cannot be verified. The length of the CDR3 is 15 residues. Per the germline V gene, CDR1 is DFQATT and CDR2 is SNEGSKA (reference sequence). The CDR3 sequence: CSASGALRSNQPQHF.

By frequency, this clonotype registers large. CDR3: CSVELSYEQYF. The chain carries TRBV29-1 and TRBJ2-7. The CDR3 is made up of 11 amino acids. CDR1 SQVTM and CDR2 ANQGSEA come from the germline V gene.

This clonotype is medium-sized (0.01 to 0.1%) by frequency. V gene TRBV27 combines with J gene TRBJ2-7. Germline V lookup: CDR1 MNHEY, CDR2 SMNVEV (reference sequence). The CDR3 runs to 15 residues. CDR3 protein: CASSFAKGVRYEQYF.

The J gene is TRBJ2-5, the V gene TRBV6-5; checking the TCRdb D call of TRBD1 is not possible without DNA. Germline CDR1 is MNHEY and CDR2 is SVGAGI. The CDR3 sequence is 15 residues long. This CDR3 reads CASSYPRRGRETQYF.

The gene calls are TRBV28 and TRBJ1-5; TCRdb reports TRBD1, a call that lacks DNA to check it against. The CDR3 contains 15 residues. CDR1 and CDR2 from the germline V gene are MDHEN and SYDVKM. CDR3 loop: CASSLGYRAGQPQHF. The variable domain in full, completed from reference TRBV28 and TRBJ1-5, reads DVKVTQSSRYLVKRTGEKVFLECVQDMDHENMFWYRQDPGLGLRLIYFSYDVKMKEKGDIPEGYSVSREKKERFSLILESASTNQTSMYLCASSLGYRAGQPQHFGDGTRLSIL.

CDR3 sequence reads: CASSFLTGVSTDTQYF. The J gene is TRBJ2-3, the V gene TRBV27; TCRdb's assignment of TRBD1 cannot be checked, as there is no DNA. The CDR3 runs to 16 residues. CDR1 and CDR2 from the germline V gene are MNHEY and SMNVEV (reference sequence).

The chain links TRBV20-1 to TRBJ1-1; no DNA is available, so the TRBD1 call from TCRdb remains unchecked. The CDR3 is 15 amino acids. Per the germline V gene, CDR1 is DFQATT and CDR2 is SNEGSKA (reference sequence). This CDR3 is CSAKRPPGKNTEAFF.

The chain employs TRBV11-1 and TRBJ1-1. Germline CDR1 SGHAT, CDR2 FQDESV (reference sequence). CDR3 length: 15 amino acids. CDR3 amino acids: CASSPQGGTNTEAFF.

The chain uses TRBV4-1 and TRBJ2-7; there is no DNA to check the TCRdb D call of TRBD1. The CDR3 extends over 13 amino acids. The germline V gene encodes CDR1 MGHRA and CDR2 YSYEKL. The CDR3 region is CASSQKQGHEQYF.

This clonotype registers medium-sized (0.01 to 0.1%) by frequency. The rearrangement links TRBV7-9 to TRBJ1-2; TCRdb reports TRBD1, a call that lacks DNA to check it against. The germline V gene encodes CDR1 SEHNR and CDR2 FQNEAQ (reference sequence). The CDR3 length is 11 residues. The CDR3 is CASSPGFGYTF.

Measured by frequency, this clonotype is medium-sized. V and J are TRBV20-1 and TRBJ1-6; TCRdb lists TRBD1, though no DNA is available to test this call. Germline V CDR1 and CDR2: DFQATT, SNEGSKA (reference sequence). CDR3 length equals 13 residues. CDR3 loop: CSAWSQGNSPLHF.

This clonotype is medium-sized by frequency. The chain links TRBV15 to TRBJ2-7; TCRdb gives TRBD1 as the D gene, but with no DNA this cannot be confirmed. The CDR3 totals 14 residues. CDR1 LNHNV and CDR2 YYDKDF come from the germline V gene (reference sequence). The CDR3 reads CATSRVGGTDEQYF.

Considering frequency, this clonotype is medium-sized. The chain recombines TRBV7-2 with TRBJ2-1; TCRdb indicates TRBD1, and absent DNA this call remains unverified. There are 14 residues in the CDR3. Germline V gene data show CDR1 as SGHTA and CDR2 as FQGNSA. CDR3 loop: CASSFTGTSNEQFF.

This chain connects TRBV27 to TRBJ1-6; TCRdb's assignment of TRBD1 cannot be checked, as there is no DNA. Looked up from germline, CDR1 is MNHEY and CDR2 is SMNVEV (reference sequence). This CDR3 spans 16 amino acids. CDR3 sequence reads: CASSEIIAGRYSPLHF.

The CDR3 here is CASSHRTGPAYEQYF. The chain uses TRBV4-1 and TRBJ2-7; absent DNA, TCRdb's TRBD1 call cannot be checked. CDR3 length: 15 amino acids. Germline V gene lookup returns CDR1 MGHRA and CDR2 YSYEKL.

V gene TRBV27 combines with J gene TRBJ2-3; TCRdb calls TRBD2, which cannot be checked without DNA. Looked up from germline, CDR1 is MNHEY and CDR2 is SMNVEV (reference sequence). The CDR3 is 15 amino acids. Here the CDR3 reads CASSSTPGLAHTQYF.